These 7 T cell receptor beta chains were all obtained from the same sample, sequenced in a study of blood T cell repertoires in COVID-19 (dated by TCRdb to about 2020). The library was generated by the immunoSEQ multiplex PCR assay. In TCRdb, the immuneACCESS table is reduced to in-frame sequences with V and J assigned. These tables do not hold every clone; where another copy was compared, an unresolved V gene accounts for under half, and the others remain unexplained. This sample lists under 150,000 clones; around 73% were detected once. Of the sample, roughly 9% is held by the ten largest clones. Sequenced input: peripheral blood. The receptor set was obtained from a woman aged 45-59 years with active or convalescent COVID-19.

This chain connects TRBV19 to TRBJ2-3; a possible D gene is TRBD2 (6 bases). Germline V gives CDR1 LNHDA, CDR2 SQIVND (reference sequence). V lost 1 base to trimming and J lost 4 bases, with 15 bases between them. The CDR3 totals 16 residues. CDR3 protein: CASSIAPGAPADTQYF. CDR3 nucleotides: TGTGCCAGTAGTATAGCCCCGGGAGCACCGGCAGATACGCAGTATTTT.

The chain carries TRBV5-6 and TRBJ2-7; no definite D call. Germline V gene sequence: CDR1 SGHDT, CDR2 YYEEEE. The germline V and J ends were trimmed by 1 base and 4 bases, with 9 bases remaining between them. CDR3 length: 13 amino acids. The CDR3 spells CASSLMRHYEQYF. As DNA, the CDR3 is TGTGCCAGCAGCTTGATGAGACATTACGAGCAGTACTTC.

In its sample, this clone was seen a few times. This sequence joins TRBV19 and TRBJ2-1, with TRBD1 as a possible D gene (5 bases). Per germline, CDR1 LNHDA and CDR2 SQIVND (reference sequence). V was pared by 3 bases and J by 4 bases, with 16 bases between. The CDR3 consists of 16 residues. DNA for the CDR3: TGTGCCAGTAGTATTTTTGTGGGGCCCACTTACAATGAGCAGTTCTTC. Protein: CASSIFVGPTYNEQFF.

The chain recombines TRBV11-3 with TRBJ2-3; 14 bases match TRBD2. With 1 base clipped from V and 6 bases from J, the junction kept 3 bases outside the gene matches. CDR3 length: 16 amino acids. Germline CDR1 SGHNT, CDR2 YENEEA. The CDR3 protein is CASSLGTSGRTDTQYF. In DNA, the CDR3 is TGTGCCAGCAGCTTAGGGACTAGCGGGAGGACCGATACGCAGTATTTT.

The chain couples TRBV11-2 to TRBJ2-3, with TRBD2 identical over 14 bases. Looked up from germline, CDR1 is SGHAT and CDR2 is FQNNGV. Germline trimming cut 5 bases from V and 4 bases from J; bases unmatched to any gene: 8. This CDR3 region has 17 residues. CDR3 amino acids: CASSARLAGGVPDTQYF. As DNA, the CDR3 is TGTGCCAGCAGCGCCCGACTAGCGGGGGGGGTGCCAGATACGCAGTATTTT.

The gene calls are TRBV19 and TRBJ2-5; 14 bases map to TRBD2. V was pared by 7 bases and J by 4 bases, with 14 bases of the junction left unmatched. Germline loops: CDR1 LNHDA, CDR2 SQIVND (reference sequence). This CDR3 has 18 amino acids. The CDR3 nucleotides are TGTGCCAGTACCCCCCGGGGACTAGCGGGAGTGGTCGCAGAGACCCAGTACTTC. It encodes CASTPRGLAGVVAETQYF.

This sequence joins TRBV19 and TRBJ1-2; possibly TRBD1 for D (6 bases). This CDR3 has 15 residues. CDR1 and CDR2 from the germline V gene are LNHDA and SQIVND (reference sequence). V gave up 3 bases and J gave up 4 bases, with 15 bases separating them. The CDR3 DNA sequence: TGTGCCAGTAGTATGGCCACAACAGGGCTCTATGGCTACACCTTC. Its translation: CASSMATTGLYGYTF.